This T cell receptor beta chain was observed in a study of blood T cell repertoires in COVID-19. Germline loops: CDR1 MNHEY, CDR2 SMNVEV (reference sequence). The CDR3 consists of 13 residues. The table lists this clone with a count of one. As handled by the study authors: Quantification of nucleated cells was approximated via reference gene primer amplification. The data were produced by immunoSEQ multiplex PCR, yet TCRdb's version contains in-frame clones alone and is incomplete. The DNA was the basis for D and trimming; V, J and clone size are from that table. The table includes about 49,000 clones, roughly 82% detected once.

The sequenced sample consisted of peripheral blood. The origin of this receptor is a woman aged 55-70 years with acute or convalescent COVID-19. This chain links TRBV27 with TRBJ2-1, with TRBD2 matching 7 bases. DNA for the CDR3: TGTGGGAGCGGGACCTCAACCTACAATGAGCAGTTCTTC. It codes for CGSGTSTYNEQFF.